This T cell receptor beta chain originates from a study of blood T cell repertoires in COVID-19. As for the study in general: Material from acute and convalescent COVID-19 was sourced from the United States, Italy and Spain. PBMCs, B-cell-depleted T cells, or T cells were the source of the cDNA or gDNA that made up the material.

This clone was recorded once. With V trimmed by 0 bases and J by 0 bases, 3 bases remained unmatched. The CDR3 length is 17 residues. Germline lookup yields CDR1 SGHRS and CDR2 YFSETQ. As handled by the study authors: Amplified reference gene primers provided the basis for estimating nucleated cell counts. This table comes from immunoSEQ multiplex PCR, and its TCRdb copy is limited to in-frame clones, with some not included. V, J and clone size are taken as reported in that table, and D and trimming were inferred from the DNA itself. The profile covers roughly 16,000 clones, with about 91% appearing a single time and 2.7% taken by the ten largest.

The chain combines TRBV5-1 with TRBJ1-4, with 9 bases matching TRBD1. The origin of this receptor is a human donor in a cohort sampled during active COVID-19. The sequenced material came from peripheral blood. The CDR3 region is CASSLVGQGATNEKLFF. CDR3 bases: TGCGCCAGCAGCTTGGTGGGACAGGGCGCAACTAATGAAAAACTGTTTTTT.